The rows below give T cell receptor beta chains drawn from one sample of a study of blood T cell repertoires in COVID-19. The method was immunoSEQ multiplex PCR; TCRdb's version includes in-frame clones alone and lacks a portion of them. The sample records a few hundred thousand clones, roughly 89% being singletons. Sequenced input: peripheral blood. The receptor source for this set is a man in his late teens or twenties with COVID-19, enrolled during active disease. Both conserved end residues are part of each CDR3. The order of the fields is J gene, clone size, V gene, D gene, CDR3 protein, CDR3 DNA. D genes are given only for firm matches. Clone size appears in some rows only: once, few, many, or a class for an expanded clone.

J: TRBJ2-2; size: .; V: TRBV2; D: .; CDR3: CASSVGNTGELFF; DNA: TGTGCCAGCAGTGTCGGTAACACCGGGGAGCTGTTTTTT
J: TRBJ1-1; size: .; V: TRBV18; D: .; CDR3: CASSPRGRDWSTEAFF; DNA: TGTGCCAGCTCACCACGAGGGAGGGACTGGAGCACTGAAGCTTTCTTT
J: TRBJ2-1; size: .; V: TRBV24-1; D: TRBD2; CDR3: CATSDRGRGSYNEQFF; DNA: TGTGCCACCAGTGACCGCGGGAGGGGGTCCTACAATGAGCAGTTCTTC
J: TRBJ2-7; size: .; V: TRBV5-4; D: TRBD2; CDR3: CASSHGGDEQYF; DNA: TGTGCCAGCAGCCATGGGGGGGACGAGCAGTACTTC
J: TRBJ1-5; size: .; V: TRBV7-2; D: .; CDR3: CASSLQVRADSNQPQHF; DNA: TGTGCCAGCAGCTTACAAGTCAGGGCAGATAGCAATCAGCCCCAGCATTTT
J: TRBJ1-1; size: .; V: TRBV5-1; D: TRBD1; CDR3: CASRTGMNTEAFF; DNA: TGCGCCTCTAGGACAGGGATGAACACTGAAGCTTTCTTT
J: TRBJ2-7; size: .; V: TRBV5-8; D: TRBD1; CDR3: CASSQTGTVGDEQYF; DNA: TGTGCCAGCAGCCAGACCGGGACAGTGGGCGACGAGCAGTACTTC
J: TRBJ1-2; size: once; V: TRBV4-1; D: .; CDR3: CASSQDRKAAVWGGYGYTF; DNA: TGCGCCAGCAGCCAAGATCGCAAGGCGGCAGTCTGGGGGGGTTATGGCTACACCTTC
J: TRBJ1-2; size: .; V: TRBV6-6; D: .; CDR3: CASSPQDGGRGYGYTF; DNA: TGTGCCAGCAGTCCCCAGGATGGCGGCAGGGGCTATGGCTACACCTTC
J: TRBJ2-2; size: .; V: TRBV15; D: TRBD2; CDR3: CATSRDSGLAGTGTGELFF; DNA: TGTGCCACCAGCAGAGATTCGGGACTAGCGGGGACGGGCACCGGGGAGCTGTTTTTT
J: TRBJ2-1; size: .; V: TRBV6-1; D: TRBD2; CDR3: CASSEFSGSRNEQFF; DNA: TGTGCCAGCAGTGAATTTAGCGGGAGTAGGAATGAGCAGTTCTTC
J: TRBJ2-7; size: .; V: TRBV14; D: .; CDR3: CASSQGWTVPHEQYF; DNA: TGTGCCAGCAGCCAAGGTTGGACAGTGCCCCACGAGCAGTACTTC
J: TRBJ2-3; size: .; V: TRBV25-1; D: .; CDR3: CASSEGTQSTDTQYF; DNA: TGTGCCAGCAGTGAAGGGACACAAAGCACAGATACGCAGTATTTT
J: TRBJ2-7; size: .; V: TRBV4-1; D: TRBD1; CDR3: CASSHGDRGLSLQYF; DNA: TGCGCCAGCAGCCACGGGGACAGGGGACTCTCGTTACAGTACTTC
J: TRBJ2-1; size: .; V: TRBV12-3/TRBV12-4; D: .; CDR3: CASIAWGYNEQFF; DNA: TGTGCCAGCATAGCGTGGGGTTACAATGAGCAGTTCTTC
J: TRBJ2-1; size: .; V: TRBV5-6; D: .; CDR3: CASGRAVSSYNEQFF; DNA: TGTGCCAGCGGCAGGGCCGTGAGCTCCTACAATGAGCAGTTCTTC
J: TRBJ2-5; size: .; V: TRBV18; D: TRBD1; CDR3: CASSPRTGDEETQYF; DNA: TGTGCCAGCTCACCTCGGACAGGGGATGAAGAGACCCAGTACTTC
J: TRBJ2-4; size: .; V: TRBV30; D: .; CDR3: CAWSVERSSIQYF; DNA: TGTGCCTGGAGTGTAGAGAGGTCCTCCATTCAGTACTTC
J: TRBJ2-5; size: .; V: TRBV7-6; D: TRBD1; CDR3: CASSPPRDRGLETQYF; DNA: TGTGCCAGCAGCCCACCCCGGGACAGGGGGCTTGAGACCCAGTACTTC
J: TRBJ2-1; size: .; V: TRBV5-8; D: TRBD2; CDR3: CASSPTKRGGWVNEQFF; DNA: TGTGCCAGCAGCCCGACTAAGCGGGGGGGCTGGGTCAATGAGCAGTTCTTC
J: TRBJ2-1; size: .; V: TRBV9; D: .; CDR3: CASSESSYNEQFF; DNA: TGTGCCAGCAGCGAGAGCTCCTACAATGAGCAGTTCTTC
J: TRBJ1-1; size: .; V: TRBV9; D: .; CDR3: CASSVGGRRDTEAFF; DNA: TGTGCCAGCAGCGTAGGCGGGCGCCGAGACACTGAAGCTTTCTTT
J: TRBJ2-7; size: .; V: TRBV18; D: TRBD1; CDR3: CASSGTGSPSEQYF; DNA: TGTGCCAGCTCTGGGACAGGGTCCCCTAGCGAGCAGTACTTC
J: TRBJ2-7; size: .; V: TRBV7-9; D: .; CDR3: CASSFEVYEQYF; DNA: TGTGCCAGCAGCTTCGAGGTCTACGAGCAGTACTTC
J: TRBJ2-1; size: .; V: TRBV7-9; D: TRBD1; CDR3: CASSFPVVAGQDNEQFF; DNA: TGTGCCAGCAGCTTCCCCGTGGTAGCCGGACAGGACAATGAGCAGTTCTTC
J: TRBJ2-1; size: .; V: TRBV7-9; D: TRBD2; CDR3: CASSLGRSGAYNEQFF; DNA: TGTGCCAGCAGCTTAGGTCGTAGCGGGGCCTACAATGAGCAGTTCTTC
J: TRBJ2-1; size: .; V: TRBV14; D: .; CDR3: CASRGGPAPYNEQFF; DNA: TGTGCCAGCAGGGGGGGACCCGCCCCCTACAATGAGCAGTTCTTC
J: TRBJ1-1; size: .; V: TRBV12-3/TRBV12-4; D: .; CDR3: CASSSYPNTEAFF; DNA: TGTGCCAGCAGCTCCTACCCGAACACTGAAGCTTTCTTT
J: TRBJ1-1; size: .; V: TRBV3-1/TRBV3-2; D: TRBD1; CDR3: CASSQGTGTQAFF; DNA: TGTGCCAGCAGCCAAGGGACAGGCACACAAGCTTTCTTT
J: TRBJ2-3; size: .; V: TRBV5-1; D: TRBD2; CDR3: CASGAGVNTDTQYF; DNA: TGCGCCAGCGGGGCGGGGGTAAACACAGATACGCAGTATTTT
J: TRBJ1-3; size: .; V: TRBV14; D: .; CDR3: CASSHWALSGNTIYF; DNA: TGTGCCAGCAGCCATTGGGCGCTCTCTGGAAACACCATATATTTT
J: TRBJ2-1; size: .; V: TRBV6-5; D: .; CDR3: CASNSGPYNEQFF; DNA: TGTGCCAGCAATTCAGGCCCCTACAATGAGCAGTTCTTC
J: TRBJ1-1; size: few; V: TRBV27; D: .; CDR3: CASRWQENTEAFF; DNA: TGTGCCAGCAGGTGGCAGGAGAACACTGAAGCTTTCTTT
J: TRBJ1-1; size: .; V: TRBV27; D: .; CDR3: CASSNMMDRYEAFF; DNA: TGTGCCAGCAGTAACATGATGGACAGATATGAAGCTTTCTTT
J: TRBJ1-4; size: .; V: TRBV5-4; D: TRBD1; CDR3: CASSLWPDRGWGEKLFF; DNA: TGTGCCAGCAGCTTGTGGCCGGACAGGGGTTGGGGTGAAAAACTGTTTTTT
J: TRBJ1-2; size: .; V: TRBV5-1; D: .; CDR3: CASSLAQGYGYTF; DNA: TGCGCCAGCAGCTTGGCTCAGGGGTATGGCTACACCTTC
J: TRBJ1-5; size: .; V: TRBV2; D: TRBD1; CDR3: CASSSGQGAFSPHF; DNA: TGTGCCAGCAGCTCGGGACAGGGGGCGTTTTCCCCACATTTT
J: TRBJ2-2; size: .; V: TRBV5-4; D: TRBD1; CDR3: CASSLQGTLNTGELFF; DNA: TGTGCCAGCAGTTTACAGGGGACACTGAACACCGGGGAGCTGTTTTTT
J: TRBJ2-5; size: .; V: TRBV7-8; D: TRBD1; CDR3: CASSLALTGYQETQYF; DNA: TGTGCCAGCAGCTTAGCCCTGACAGGGTACCAAGAGACCCAGTACTTC
J: TRBJ2-2; size: once; V: TRBV19; D: .; CDR3: CASSPHGADLTGELFF; DNA: TGTGCCAGTAGCCCCCACGGAGCGGACCTCACCGGGGAGCTGTTTTTT
J: TRBJ2-7; size: .; V: TRBV27; D: .; CDR3: CASGRDTYYEQYF; DNA: TGTGCCAGCGGCCGGGACACCTACTACGAGCAGTACTTC